This T cell receptor beta chain appears in the sequencing data of a study of blood T cell repertoires in COVID-19. Across the study: PBMCs, B-cell-depleted T cells, or T cells were the source of the cDNA or gDNA that made up the material.

The data were produced by immunoSEQ multiplex PCR, yet TCRdb's version contains in-frame clones alone and is incomplete. The table has under 250,000 clones, approximately 90% seen once. This CDR3 comprises 14 residues. Trimming cost V 0 bases and J 6 bases, with 11 bases left between them. The germline CDR1 and CDR2 sequences are MNHEY and SVGAGI. Living in 24 US areas, the participants were between 18 and 89 years of age. Participants' own reports of clinical history determined their cohort assignment. The origin of this receptor is a woman aged 18-29 years in a cohort exposed to, infected with or recovered from COVID-19 (not recorded which). The chain links TRBV6-5 to TRBJ1-1; D call uncertain. Specimen: PBMCs or T cells enriched from blood (not recorded which). The CDR3: CASSYSKTAPEAFF. As DNA, the CDR3 is TGTGCCAGCAGTTACTCGAAAACAGCCCCTGAAGCTTTCTTT.